One sample yielded the 10 T cell receptor beta chains listed below, sequenced in a study of CD8+ T cells in alopecia areata. Following RNA extraction, reverse transcription yielded cDNA that acted as the sequencing template. The table came from immunoSEQ multiplex PCR; TCRdb's copy has only in-frame clones and leaves some out. Found here are around 100,000 clones, just over 85% of them singletons; the top ten hold over 8.5%. Treatment given: oral pan-JAK inhibitor, 5-10 mg twice daily. Source: CD8+ T cells sorted from blood, taken between weeks 30 and 35, from a patient treated with tofacitinib. These receptors were obtained from a human donor with alopecia areata.

This chain joins TRBV9 and TRBJ2-1; D might be TRBD2 (5 bases). This CDR3 comprises 15 residues. V was shortened by 6 bases and J by 1 base, with 14 bases between the two germline ends. Germline V gene sequence: CDR1 SGDLS, CDR2 YYNGEE. In DNA form, the CDR3 reads TGTGCCAGCACCCAATGGCCGGGATCCTACAATGAGCAGTTCTTC. Translation gives CASTQWPGSYNEQFF. Variable domain in full (rest from reference TRBV9 and TRBJ2-1): DSGVTQTPKHLITATGQRVTLRCSPRSGDLSVYWYQQSLDQGLQFLIQYYNGEERAKGNILERFSAQQFPDLHSELNLSSLELGDSALYFCASTQWPGSYNEQFFGPGTRLTVL.

The V call is TRBV27, the J call TRBJ2-7; 8 positions match TRBD1. Germline CDR1 MNHEY, CDR2 SMNVEV (reference sequence). Trimming at V came to 9 bases and at J to 2 bases, leaving 12 bases not matched to a gene. This CDR3 has 15 residues. The chain's CDR3 is CASSLRGQETYEQYF. CDR3 nucleotide sequence: TGTGCCAGTTCCCTTCGGGGACAGGAGACCTACGAGCAGTACTTC.

This clone was seen only once. The chain combines TRBV28 with TRBJ2-5, with no clear D. Near its end, the DNA agrees better with TRBJ2-7, so the J call may be wrong. CDR3 length equals 14 residues. Germline assignment: CDR1 MDHEN and CDR2 SYDVKM. CDR3 nucleotide sequence: TGTGCCAGCAGTTTGTGGCAGACAATTTACGAGCAGTACTTC. As protein: CASSLWQTIYEQYF.

Note on this clone: A far larger clone is off by one base, so a read error is likely. This chain uses TRBV27 with TRBJ2-2; D is unclear. The CDR3 consists of 12 residues. V was clipped by 5 bases and J by 1 base, with 2 bases between them. Germline V gene sequence: CDR1 MNHEY, CDR2 SMNVEV (reference sequence). CDR3 region: CASSGNTGELFF. The CDR3 coding sequence is TGTGCCAGCAGTGGGAACACCGGGGAGCTGTTTTTT.

The V gene is TRBV2, the J gene TRBJ2-1; D perhaps matches TRBD2 (6 bases). The V gene's germline CDR1 is SNHLY and CDR2 FYNNEI. This CDR3 is 16 amino acids long. Deletions cut 0 bases from V and 5 bases from J, with 14 bases between. CDR3 sequence: CASSEAVGWGDNEQFF. In DNA, the CDR3 is TGTGCCAGCAGTGAAGCCGTGGGATGGGGGGACAATGAGCAGTTCTTC. Variable domain in full (rest from reference TRBV2 and TRBJ2-1): EPEVTQTPSHQVTQMGQEVILRCVPISNHLYFYWYRQILGQKVEFLVSFYNNEISEKSEIFDDQFSVERPDGSNFTLKIRSTKLEDSAMYFCASSEAVGWGDNEQFFGPGTRLTVL.

This chain uses TRBV2 with TRBJ2-1, with D unclear. Germline V gene data show CDR1 as SNHLY and CDR2 as FYNNEI. CDR3 length: 12 amino acids. Trimming took off 11 bases at V and 0 bases at J, with 8 bases between the two ends. Here the CDR3 reads CAPSGSYNEQFF. CDR3 DNA sequence: TGTGCCCCCTCTGGCTCCTACAATGAGCAGTTCTTC. The entire variable domain, with the rest obtained from reference TRBV2 and TRBJ2-1, is as follows: EPEVTQTPSHQVTQMGQEVILRCVPISNHLYFYWYRQILGQKVEFLVSFYNNEISEKSEIFDDQFSVERPDGSNFTLKIRSTKLEDSAMYFCAPSGSYNEQFFGPGTRLTVL.

The DNA for the CDR3 is TGCGCCAGCAGCTCCTCTTCGGACAGGGGCTCCTACGAGCAGTACTTC. Translating gives CASSSSSDRGSYEQYF. The rearrangement uses TRBV5-1 and TRBJ2-7; 9 bases fit TRBD1. Trimming at V came to 3 bases and at J to 0 bases, leaving 7 bases not matched to a gene. From germline, CDR1 is SGHRS and CDR2 YFSETQ. The CDR3 is 16 residues long.

V gene TRBV7-2 combines with J gene TRBJ2-7; D not certain. Trimming left V 6 bases short and J 2 bases short, with 11 bases between. The germline gives CDR1 SGHTA, CDR2 FQGNSA. The length of the CDR3 is 13 residues. This CDR3 is CASRGNLAYEQYF. CDR3 sequence (DNA): TGTGCCAGCAGGGGAAACCTAGCCTACGAGCAGTACTTC.

The chain combines TRBV7-8 with TRBJ2-1, with 7 bases identical to TRBD2. The CDR3 consists of 15 residues. Germline V gene sequence: CDR1 SGHVS, CDR2 FQNEAQ. Trimming cost V 5 bases and J 1 base; bases outside gene matches: 5. CDR3 residues: CASSPIAGSYNEQFF. CDR3 in DNA: TGTGCCAGCAGCCCCATAGCGGGTTCCTACAATGAGCAGTTCTTC.

CDR3 sequence reads: CASSSRPPYEQYF. The CDR3 nucleotides read TGTGCCAGCAGCTCCCGTCCCCCTTACGAGCAGTACTTC. This chain links TRBV7-2 with TRBJ2-7; D is unclear. The CDR3 is made up of 13 amino acids. CDR1 SGHTA and CDR2 FQGNSA come from the germline V gene. Trimming took 4 bases from V and 4 from J, leaving 11 bases between them.